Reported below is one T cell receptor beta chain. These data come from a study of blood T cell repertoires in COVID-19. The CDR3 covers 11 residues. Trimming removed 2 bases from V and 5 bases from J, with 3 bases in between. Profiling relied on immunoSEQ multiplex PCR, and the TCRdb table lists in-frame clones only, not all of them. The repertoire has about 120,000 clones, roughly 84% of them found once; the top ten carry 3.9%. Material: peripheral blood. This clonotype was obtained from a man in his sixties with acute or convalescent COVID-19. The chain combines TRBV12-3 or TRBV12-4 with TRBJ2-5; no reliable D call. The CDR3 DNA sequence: TGTGCCAGCAGTTTACTGGAGACCCAGTACTTC. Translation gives CASSLLETQYF.